A selection of T cell receptor beta chains follows, all from one sample in a study of T cells in Graves' hyperthyroidism and ophthalmopathy. One entry per CDR3 protein results from TCRdb running MiXCR on the multiplex PCR reads. The sample shows roughly 400,000 distinct CDR3 sequences, around 15% of them seen only once. The sequencing input was blood. The receptor set was obtained from a man over 45 with Graves' ophthalmopathy. Both conserved end residues are part of each CDR3. D genes are given only for firm matches. For some rows the clone size is stated as once, few or many, or as a class when expanded; others skip it.

v_gene: TRBV19
abundance: .
d_gene: .
j_gene: TRBJ1-5
CDR3aa: CASSPRGAEYSNQPQHF
CDR3nt: TGTGCCAGTAGTCCCAGGGGCGCGGAGTATAGCAATCAGCCCCAGCATTTT

v_gene: TRBV3-1
abundance: many
d_gene: .
j_gene: TRBJ1-5
CDR3aa: CASSQDNSRGQPQHF
CDR3nt: TGTGCCAGCAGCCAAGATAACAGCAGGGGTCAGCCCCAGCATTTT

v_gene: TRBV5-1
abundance: many
d_gene: TRBD2
j_gene: TRBJ2-3
CDR3aa: CASSGNVAGTDTQYF
CDR3nt: TGCGCCAGCAGCGGCAACGTAGCGGGTACAGATACGCAGTATTTT

v_gene: TRBV11-3
abundance: few
d_gene: .
j_gene: TRBJ2-5
CDR3aa: CASSVLSTETQYF
CDR3nt: TGTGCCAGCAGCGTACTATCGACGGAGACCCAGTACTTC

v_gene: TRBV6-5
abundance: .
d_gene: .
j_gene: TRBJ2-4
CDR3aa: CASSYLFRGLCRAAKNIQYF
CDR3nt: TGTGCCAGCAGTTACCTGTTCAGGGGCTTATGTCGGGCGGCCAAAAACATTCAGTACTTC

v_gene: TRBV6-1
abundance: few
d_gene: .
j_gene: TRBJ1-1
CDR3aa: CATLTSEAFF
CDR3nt: TGTGCCACCTTAACGAGTGAAGCTTTCTTT

v_gene: TRBV5-8
abundance: .
d_gene: .
j_gene: TRBJ2-7
CDR3aa: CASSPSHEQYF
CDR3nt: TGTGCCAGCAGCCCCAGCCACGAGCAGTACTTC

v_gene: TRBV5-1
abundance: .
d_gene: .
j_gene: TRBJ2-7
CDR3aa: CAGSISESSYEQYF
CDR3nt: TGCGCCGGCAGCATTTCGGAGAGCTCCTACGAGCAGTACTTC

v_gene: TRBV19
abundance: .
d_gene: .
j_gene: TRBJ2-3
CDR3aa: CASSPGHNTDTQYF
CDR3nt: TGTGCCAGTAGCCCGGGACACAACACAGATACGCAGTATTTT

v_gene: TRBV18
abundance: many
d_gene: .
j_gene: TRBJ2-7
CDR3aa: CASSLSAGSYEQYF
CDR3nt: TGTGCCAGCTCACTTAGCGCGGGATCCTACGAGCAGTACTTC

v_gene: TRBV7-9
abundance: few
d_gene: .
j_gene: TRBJ1-2
CDR3aa: CASSESRTGFSDYGYTF
CDR3nt: TGTGCCAGCAGCGAGAGCAGAACAGGCTTTTCAGACTATGGCTACACCTTC